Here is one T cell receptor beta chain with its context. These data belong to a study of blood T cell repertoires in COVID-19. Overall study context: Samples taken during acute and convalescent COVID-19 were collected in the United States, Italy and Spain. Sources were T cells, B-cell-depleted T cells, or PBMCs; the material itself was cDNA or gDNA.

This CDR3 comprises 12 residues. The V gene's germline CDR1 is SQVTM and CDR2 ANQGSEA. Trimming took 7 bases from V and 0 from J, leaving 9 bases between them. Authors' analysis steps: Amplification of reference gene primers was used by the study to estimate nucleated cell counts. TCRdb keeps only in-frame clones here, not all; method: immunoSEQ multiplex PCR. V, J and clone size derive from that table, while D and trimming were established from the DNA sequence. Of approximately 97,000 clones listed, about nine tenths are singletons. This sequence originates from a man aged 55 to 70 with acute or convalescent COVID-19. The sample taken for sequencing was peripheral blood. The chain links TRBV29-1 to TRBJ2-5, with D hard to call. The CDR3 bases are TGCAGCGCCGCCGGGTACCAAGAGACCCAGTACTTC. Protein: CSAAGYQETQYF.